This TCR beta chain was documented in a study of T cell responses to AZD1222 COVID-19 vaccine. This CDR3 has 17 residues. Germline V gives CDR1 MNHEY, CDR2 SMNVEV (reference sequence). Germline trimming cut 5 bases from V and 3 bases from J; bases unmatched to any gene: 7. Measured with immunoSEQ multiplex PCR; TCRdb has only the in-frame clones, and not every one. This table holds tens of thousands of clones, around 83% found once. The chain recombines TRBV27 with TRBJ2-5, with 15 bases matching TRBD2. This TCR derives from an adult in good health. The source was peripheral blood, collected on day 0 of AZD1222 vaccination. The CDR3 protein is CASSGLAGGAGKETQYF. CDR3 in DNA: TGTGCCAGCAGTGGACTAGCGGGGGGGGCCGGGAAAGAGACCCAGTACTTC.